The sequence of this TCR beta chain was determined in a study of T cells expressing NK-cell markers. Study-wide background: There were seven HCMV-seropositive donors and one seronegative donor among the eight sequenced. Study-wide results and caveats: Leadership of the CD3+CD56-NKG2C+ fraction also belonged to these clonotypes in a few donors. Each of a handful of donors carried dominant NKG2C+ clonotypes accounting for about 1.0-7.0% of CD8+ T cells.

About this clonotype itself: Its cognate antigen is unknown.

Template switching by 5'RACE with UMIs generated the TCR beta cDNA. TCRdb reanalyzed the 5' RACE reads and collapses them to one entry per CDR3 protein, without DNA. This table holds 250,000 to 300,000 distinct CDR3 sequences. The CDR3 contains 15 residues. The TCR comes from a woman aged 18 to 75 in good health. The material sequenced was blood T cells: a sorted CD56 or NKG2C T cell subset, CD4+ or CD8+ T cells, or bulk PBMC T cells (not recorded which). The V gene is TRBV12-3 or TRBV12-4, the J gene TRBJ2-1. CDR3 sequence: CASSFARGSYNEQFF.